Listed below are T cell receptor beta chains from one sample, sequenced in a study of OX40 agonist ivuxolimab in advanced cancers. Clones were sequenced by immunoSEQ multiplex PCR, and TCRdb holds only the in-frame ones, with some missing. The table lists 70,000 or so clones, roughly 89% of them singletons, with around 0.84% in the top ten. Sequencing was performed on CD4+ or CD8+ T cells sorted from blood, taken in a trial of the OX40 agonist ivuxolimab. These receptors originate from an adult with an advanced solid tumor such as melanoma, head and neck, liver or kidney cancer. The CDR3 runs from the conserved cysteine through the conserved F or W. The D gene is left open where the match is weak. Not every row has a clone size; where given, it reads once, few, many or a size class.

V gene,CDR3 length,D gene,J gene,clone size,CDR3 DNA,CDR3 protein
TRBV25-1,13,.,TRBJ1-4,.,TGTGCCAGCCTCGGGGGGGATAATGAAAAACTGTTTTTT,CASLGGDNEKLFF
TRBV6-6,15,.,TRBJ2-3,.,TGTGCCAGCAGTTATTATAGGCTAGCAGGGGATACGCAGTATTTT,CASSYYRLAGDTQYF
TRBV19,15,TRBD1,TRBJ1-4,.,TGTGCCAGTAGTATGGGACAGGGTCGGCGGGGAAAACTGTTTTTT,CASSMGQGRRGKLFF
TRBV29-1,16,.,TRBJ2-7,few,TGCAGCGTTGAAGATCCTGGGGTAGGCTCCAAGGGGGAGCAGTACTTC,CSVEDPGVGSKGEQYF
TRBV11-3,12,.,TRBJ2-7,.,TGTGCCAGCAGCTTAGGGGGAGGCGAGCAGTACTTC,CASSLGGGEQYF
TRBV2,15,TRBD1,TRBJ1-3,.,TGTGCCAGCAGTGTGACAGGGGGATCTGGAAACACCATATATTTT,CASSVTGGSGNTIYF
TRBV6-4,18,TRBD2,TRBJ2-1,.,TGTGCCAGCAGTGAAACTAGCGGGGGGGCCGGTTTAGGCAATGAGCAGTTCTTC,CASSETSGGAGLGNEQFF
TRBV7-2,14,TRBD1,TRBJ1-5,.,TGTGCCAGCAGTCCGACAGGGGGCAATCAGCCCCAGCATTTT,CASSPTGGNQPQHF
TRBV5-5,15,TRBD1,TRBJ1-6,.,TGTGCCAGCAGCTTTGGACAGGGGGTCAATTCACCCCTCCACTTT,CASSFGQGVNSPLHF
TRBV7-2,15,.,TRBJ1-5,.,TGTGCCAGCAGTTCCGGGGGAACTAGCAATCAGCCCCAGCATTTT,CASSSGGTSNQPQHF
TRBV30,13,.,TRBJ1-2,.,TGTGCCTGGAGTCTCGGGCGGGCAAGGGGCTACACCTTC,CAWSLGRARGYTF
TRBV11-2,16,TRBD2,TRBJ2-7,.,TGTGCCAGCAGCTTAATGCTACTAGCGGGGAACTACGAGCAGTACTTC,CASSLMLLAGNYEQYF
TRBV7-9,13,.,TRBJ2-5,few,TGTGCCAGCAGCTTCTCAGGGTTAGAGACCCAGTACTTC,CASSFSGLETQYF
TRBV11-3,13,.,TRBJ2-7,.,TGTGCCAGCAGCTTAGATGGGAGTCGCGAGCAGTACTTC,CASSLDGSREQYF
TRBV5-1,14,.,TRBJ2-1,.,TGCGCCAGCAGCTTGGGGGCTCACGGGGGTGAGCAGTTCTTC,CASSLGAHGGEQFF
TRBV5-1,15,TRBD1,TRBJ2-3,.,TGCGCCAGCAGCCGGGACAGGTCTAGCACAGATACGCAGTATTTT,CASSRDRSSTDTQYF
TRBV28,16,.,TRBJ1-1,.,TGTGCCAGCAGTCCCAGCGGGGGGGTGGTGAACACTGAAGCTTTCTTT,CASSPSGGVVNTEAFF
TRBV7-9,12,.,TRBJ2-7,.,TGTGCCAGCACTCGGGACAGCGGGGAGCAGTACTTC,CASTRDSGEQYF
TRBV28,16,.,TRBJ1-1,.,TGTGCCAGCAGTTTACGAGGCCGAGCCTGGAACACTGAAGCTTTCTTT,CASSLRGRAWNTEAFF
TRBV11-2,18,TRBD2,TRBJ2-2,few,TGTGCCAGCAGCTTAGGAGCGGGAGGTACGGCGAACACCGGGGAGCTGTTTTTT,CASSLGAGGTANTGELFF
TRBV6-5,15,.,TRBJ1-3,.,TGTGCCAGCAGTTTACAGGGACGACCTGGAAACACCATATATTTT,CASSLQGRPGNTIYF
TRBV5-6,17,TRBD2,TRBJ2-5,.,TGTGCCAGCAGCCAGTTTTCCGGGACTAGCGCAGTTACGACCCAGTACTTC,CASSQFSGTSAVTTQYF
TRBV9,16,.,TRBJ1-4,.,TGTGCCAGCAGCGTAGCAGATATTGGGACTAATGAAAAACTGTTTTTT,CASSVADIGTNEKLFF
TRBV21-1,16,.,TRBJ2-3,.,TGTGCCAGCAGGAAATACGGGGAAAGAGACACAGATACGCAGTATTTT,CASRKYGERDTDTQYF
TRBV28,17,.,TRBJ1-2,.,TGTGCCAGCAGTTTTACCTTCAACTCGTGGCGGGACTATGGCTACACCTTC,CASSFTFNSWRDYGYTF
TRBV29-1,13,.,TRBJ2-7,.,TGCAGCGTTGTGCCTAGCGCCTCCTACGAGCAGTACTTC,CSVVPSASYEQYF
TRBV30,13,.,TRBJ1-1,few,TGTGCCTGGAGTGTAATCCGGGGGACTGAAGCTTTCTTT,CAWSVIRGTEAFF
TRBV29-1,10,.,TRBJ1-1,.,TGCAGCGTAGATAGCACTGAAGCTTTCTTT,CSVDSTEAFF
TRBV4-1,16,.,TRBJ2-5,.,TGCGCCAGCAGCCAAGAGAACGCCAGACTCAGAGAGACCCAGTACTTC,CASSQENARLRETQYF
TRBV5-1,14,.,TRBJ1-1,.,TGCGCCAGCAGCTTGCAACCCAAAGGAAGTGAAGCTTTCTTT,CASSLQPKGSEAFF
TRBV11-2,12,.,TRBJ1-2,.,TGTGCCAGCAGCTCGGGTCTGGGAGGCTACACCTTC,CASSSGLGGYTF
TRBV10-3,14,TRBD1,TRBJ2-5,.,TGTGCCATCAGTACAGGGGGAGAAGAAGAGACCCAGTACTTC,CAISTGGEEETQYF
TRBV11-3,14,.,TRBJ2-7,.,TGTGCCAGCAGCCACACGGCTGCGTCCTACGAGCAGTACTTC,CASSHTAASYEQYF
TRBV5-1,13,.,TRBJ1-1,once,TGCGCCAGCAGCTTGGGGCGAGACACTGAAGCTTTCTTT,CASSLGRDTEAFF
TRBV7-2,14,TRBD1,TRBJ2-4,.,TGTGCCAGCAGTCTCACAGGGGTGCGAAACATTCAGTACTTC,CASSLTGVRNIQYF
TRBV5-6,16,TRBD1,TRBJ2-2,.,TGTGCCAGCAGCGCAACGGACAGGGTGGTCACCGGGGAGCTGTTTTTT,CASSATDRVVTGELFF
TRBV5-1,14,.,TRBJ1-2,.,TGCGCCAGCAGCTTGGATACAGGACTGCGCGGCTACACCTTC,CASSLDTGLRGYTF
TRBV7-9,17,TRBD1,TRBJ1-6,.,TGTGCCAGCAGATCGGACAGGGAGAGCTCCTATAATTCACCCCTCCACTTT,CASRSDRESSYNSPLHF
TRBV4-2,13,.,TRBJ2-7,.,TGTGCCAGCAGCCAAAGGGGCGAATACGAGCAGTACTTC,CASSQRGEYEQYF
TRBV7-2,13,.,TRBJ1-1,.,TGTGCCAGCAGCTTAGAGCCAGGGAGGGAAGCTTTCTTT,CASSLEPGREAFF
TRBV6-5,14,.,TRBJ1-2,once,TGTGCCAGCAGGGAACCGGGACGGCGCTATGGCTACACCTTC,CASREPGRRYGYTF
TRBV4-2,13,.,TRBJ2-5,.,TGTGCCAGCAGCCAGGGCAGGGCGGAGACCCAGTACTTC,CASSQGRAETQYF
TRBV30,13,.,TRBJ2-2,.,TGTGCCTGGAGTGTAGACGACGCCGGGGAGCTGTTTTTT,CAWSVDDAGELFF
TRBV19,13,.,TRBJ1-2,.,TGTGCCAGTAGTCTAGAGTGGGGCTATGGCTACACCTTC,CASSLEWGYGYTF
TRBV5-4,15,TRBD1,TRBJ1-2,.,TGTGCCAGCAGCTGGGACAGGGGCACTAACTATGGCTACACCTTC,CASSWDRGTNYGYTF
TRBV30,13,.,TRBJ2-1,.,TGTGCCTGGGGGCGAAGCTCCTACAATGAGCAGTTCTTC,CAWGRSSYNEQFF
TRBV18,17,.,TRBJ2-1,.,TGTGCCAGCTCACCACGTAGCCCCAGGAGCTCCTACAATGAGCAGTTCTTC,CASSPRSPRSSYNEQFF
TRBV29-1,13,.,TRBJ1-2,.,TGCAGCGTTGCCCAGTCGGGGGCGGATGGCTACACCTTC,CSVAQSGADGYTF
TRBV5-1,14,.,TRBJ1-5,.,TGCGCCAGCAGCTTGGGGGTGGATCTCGGGCCCCAGCATTTT,CASSLGVDLGPQHF
TRBV29-1,14,.,TRBJ1-6,.,TGCAGCGTTCGTACCGGGACTAGAGGTTCACCCCTCCACTTT,CSVRTGTRGSPLHF
TRBV19,16,TRBD1,TRBJ2-5,.,TGTGCCAGTAGACCCTATGGGACAGGGAAAGGGGAGACCCAGTACTTC,CASRPYGTGKGETQYF
TRBV7-3,16,TRBD2,TRBJ2-2,.,TGTGCCAGCAGCCGAGGACTAGCGGGGGCCACCGGGGAGCTGTTTTTT,CASSRGLAGATGELFF
TRBV7-2,11,.,TRBJ2-5,.,TGTGCCAGCAGCTTAGGGGCCGAGGCACACTTC,CASSLGAEAHF